This T cell receptor beta chain was sequenced for a study of identical twins. TCRdb processed the 5' RACE reads anew with MiXCR; each CDR3 protein has one entry. The data contain some 730,000 distinct CDR3 sequences, around a sixth of them singletons. Details on this clonotype: The antigen is not known.

General study results and limits: Abundant beta clonotypes from cord blood had fewer insertions, unlike memory repertoires, which showed none.

V lost 3 bases, J lost 10 bases, and 8 bases stayed unmatched. Germline-derived CDR1 and CDR2 are SGDLS and YYNGEE. This CDR3 region has 15 residues. This same sample was also taken into another study, of T cells expressing NK-cell markers. From that report: Repertoire data for TCR beta were derived from sorted T cells (CD3+CD56+NKG2C+, CD3+CD56+NKG2C- and CD3+CD56-NKG2C+).

Sequenced input: PBMCs. This rearrangement joins TRBV9 to TRBJ2-2; 11 bases are a match to TRBD1. The source is a woman aged 18-29 years in good health. The CDR3 sequence is CASSAPGTGGTELFF. CDR3 sequence (DNA): TGTGCCAGCAGCGCCCCCGGGACAGGGGGGACGGAGCTGTTTTTT.